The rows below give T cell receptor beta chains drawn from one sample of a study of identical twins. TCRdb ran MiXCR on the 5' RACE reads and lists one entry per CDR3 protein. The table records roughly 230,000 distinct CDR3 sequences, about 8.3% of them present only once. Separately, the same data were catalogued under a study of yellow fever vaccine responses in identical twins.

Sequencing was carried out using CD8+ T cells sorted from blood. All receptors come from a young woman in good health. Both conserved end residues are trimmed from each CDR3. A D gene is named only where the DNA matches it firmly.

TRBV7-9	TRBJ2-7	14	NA	ASSLNHPAGPYEQY
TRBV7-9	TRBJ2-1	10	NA	ASSPHPDEQF
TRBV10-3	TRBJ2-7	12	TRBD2	AISGGGGAYEQY
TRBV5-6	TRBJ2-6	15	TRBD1	ASSPGQGFPGANVLT
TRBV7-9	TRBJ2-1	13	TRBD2	ASSLGLAGADEQF
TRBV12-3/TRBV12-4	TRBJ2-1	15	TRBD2	ASSLSLAETLNNEQF
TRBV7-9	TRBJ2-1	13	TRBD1	ASAYPRTGFDEQF
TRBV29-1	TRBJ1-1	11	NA	SAPTGTNTEAF
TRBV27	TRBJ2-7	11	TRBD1	ASSSFRGYEQY
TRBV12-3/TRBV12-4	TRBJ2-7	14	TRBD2	ASSDGGAGDPYEQY
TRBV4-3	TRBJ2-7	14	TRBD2	ASSPVSGSTPYEQY
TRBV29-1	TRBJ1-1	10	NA	SGIRANTEAF
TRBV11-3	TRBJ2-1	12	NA	ASSPRTGNNEQF
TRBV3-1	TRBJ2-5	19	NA	ASSQEAIGEPARGHQETQY
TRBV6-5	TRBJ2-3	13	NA	ASSYSGADTDTQY
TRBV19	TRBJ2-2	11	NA	ASSMGGLWELF
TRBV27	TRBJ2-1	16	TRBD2	ASSLLRLAGGQYNEQF
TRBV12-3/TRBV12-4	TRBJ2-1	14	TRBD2	ASLPWASGSLNEQF
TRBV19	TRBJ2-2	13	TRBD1	ASSIGTGASGELF
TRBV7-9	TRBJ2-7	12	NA	ASSLVAGGNEQY
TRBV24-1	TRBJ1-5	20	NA	ATSEHSWSETLTQHSNQPQH
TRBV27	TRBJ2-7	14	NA	ASSPYPGPASYEQY
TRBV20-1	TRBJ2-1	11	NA	SARPRMMYEQF
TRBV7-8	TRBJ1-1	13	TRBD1	ASGPPDRVHTEAF
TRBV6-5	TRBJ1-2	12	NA	ASSYGSPNYGYT
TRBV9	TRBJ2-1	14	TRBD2	ASSMRELAVYNEQF
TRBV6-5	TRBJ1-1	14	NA	ASSYVTGPMNTEAF
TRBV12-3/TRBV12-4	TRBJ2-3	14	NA	ASSFGLEQDTDTQY
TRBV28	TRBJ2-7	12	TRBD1	ASSFYRGTYEQY
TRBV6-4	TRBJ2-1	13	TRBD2	ASSDSAGGSNEQF
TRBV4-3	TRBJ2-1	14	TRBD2	ASSQDSSGTHNEQF
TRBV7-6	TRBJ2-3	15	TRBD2	ASSLGTSGSGTDTQY
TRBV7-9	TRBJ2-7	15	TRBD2	ASRPGTSGGEMYEQY
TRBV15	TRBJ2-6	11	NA	ATSKSGANVLT
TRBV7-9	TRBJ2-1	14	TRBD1	ASSLGGTGGYNEQF
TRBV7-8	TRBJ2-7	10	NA	ASSLALYEQY
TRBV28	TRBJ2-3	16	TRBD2	ASSRLAGLADTTDTQY
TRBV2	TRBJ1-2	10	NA	ASSDRMNGYT
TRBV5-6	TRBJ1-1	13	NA	ASSLFQLITAEAF
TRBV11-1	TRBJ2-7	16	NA	ASSLRPRVGPLGDEQY
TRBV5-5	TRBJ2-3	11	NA	ASSFTNPDTQY
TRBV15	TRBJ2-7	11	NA	ATSRDRSGEQY
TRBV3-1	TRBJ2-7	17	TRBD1	ASSLGSPATGQGTYEQY
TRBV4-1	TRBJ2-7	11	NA	ASSQGTSREQY
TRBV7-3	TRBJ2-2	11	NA	ASSSGNTGELF
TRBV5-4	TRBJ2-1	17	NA	ASSLGDDPTSYSYNEQF
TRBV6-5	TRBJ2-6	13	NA	ASSSDRPGANVLT
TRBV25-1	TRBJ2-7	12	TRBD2	ASSASGASYEQY
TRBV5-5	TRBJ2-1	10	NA	ASSSSNNEQF
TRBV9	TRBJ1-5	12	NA	ASSVVQGNQPQH
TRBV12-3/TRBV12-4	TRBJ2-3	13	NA	ASSPETGTTDTQY
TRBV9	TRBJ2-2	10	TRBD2	ASSLGGRELF
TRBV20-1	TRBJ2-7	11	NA	SAIPPNSYEQY
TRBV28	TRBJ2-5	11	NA	ASSLPVVQTQY
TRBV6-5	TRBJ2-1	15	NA	ASSYLRLESSYNEQF
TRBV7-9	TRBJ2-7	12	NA	ASSARGRPDEQY
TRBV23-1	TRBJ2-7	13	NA	ASSQSGDKPYEQY
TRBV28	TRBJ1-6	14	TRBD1	ASRGQGRSYNSPLH
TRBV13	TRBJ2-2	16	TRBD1	ASSLDRGPIPNTGELF